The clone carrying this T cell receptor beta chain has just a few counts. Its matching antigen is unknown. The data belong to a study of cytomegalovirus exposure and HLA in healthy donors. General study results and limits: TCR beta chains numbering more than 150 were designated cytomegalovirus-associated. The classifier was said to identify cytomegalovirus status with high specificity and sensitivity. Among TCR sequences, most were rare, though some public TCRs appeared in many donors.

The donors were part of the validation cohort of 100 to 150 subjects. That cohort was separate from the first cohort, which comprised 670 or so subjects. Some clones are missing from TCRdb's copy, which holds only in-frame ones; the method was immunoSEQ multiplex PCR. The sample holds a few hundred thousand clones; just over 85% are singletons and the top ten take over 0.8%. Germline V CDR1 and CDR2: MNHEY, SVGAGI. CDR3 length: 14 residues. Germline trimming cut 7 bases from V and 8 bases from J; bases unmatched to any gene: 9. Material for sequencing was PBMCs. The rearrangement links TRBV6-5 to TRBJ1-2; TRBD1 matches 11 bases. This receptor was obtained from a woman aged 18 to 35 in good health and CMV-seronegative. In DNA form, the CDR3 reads TGTGCCAGCACCCTGGACAGGGGGCATGGGGGCTACACCTTC. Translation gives CASTLDRGHGGYTF.